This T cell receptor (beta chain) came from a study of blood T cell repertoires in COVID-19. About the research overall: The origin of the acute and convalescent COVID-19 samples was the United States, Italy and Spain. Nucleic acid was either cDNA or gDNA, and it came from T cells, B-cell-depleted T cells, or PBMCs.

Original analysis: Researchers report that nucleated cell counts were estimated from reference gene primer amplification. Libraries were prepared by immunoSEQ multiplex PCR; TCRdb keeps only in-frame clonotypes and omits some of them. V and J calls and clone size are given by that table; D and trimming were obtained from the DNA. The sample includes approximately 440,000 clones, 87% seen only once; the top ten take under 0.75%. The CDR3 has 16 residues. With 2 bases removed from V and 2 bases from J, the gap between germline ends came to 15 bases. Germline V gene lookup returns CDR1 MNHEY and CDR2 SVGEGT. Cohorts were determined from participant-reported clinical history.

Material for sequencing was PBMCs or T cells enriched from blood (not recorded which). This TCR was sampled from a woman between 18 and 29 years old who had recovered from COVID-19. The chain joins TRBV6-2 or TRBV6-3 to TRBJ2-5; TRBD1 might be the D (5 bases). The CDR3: CASSYRNRYSQETQYF. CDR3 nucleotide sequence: TGTGCCAGCAGTTACCGGAACAGGTACTCTCAAGAGACCCAGTACTTC.